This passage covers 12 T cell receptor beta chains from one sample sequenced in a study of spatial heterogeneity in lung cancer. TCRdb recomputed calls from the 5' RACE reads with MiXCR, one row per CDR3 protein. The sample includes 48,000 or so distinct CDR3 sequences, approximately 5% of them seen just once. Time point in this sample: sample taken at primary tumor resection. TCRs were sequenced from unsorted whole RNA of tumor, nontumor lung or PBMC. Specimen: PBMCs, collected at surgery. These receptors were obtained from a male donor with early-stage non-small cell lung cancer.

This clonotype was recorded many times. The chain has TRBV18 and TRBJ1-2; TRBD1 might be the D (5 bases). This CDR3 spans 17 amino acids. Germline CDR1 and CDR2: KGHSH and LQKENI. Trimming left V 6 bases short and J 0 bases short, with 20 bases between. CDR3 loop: CASSHRLATSTNYGYTF. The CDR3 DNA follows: TGTGCCAGCTCCCACAGGTTGGCGACCTCCACTAACTATGGCTACACCTTC.

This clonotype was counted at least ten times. This CDR3 reads CASSLGLTTDTQYF. CDR3 DNA: TGTGCCAGCAGCTTGGGGCTAACCACAGATACGCAGTATTTT. The chain is built from TRBV5-4 and TRBJ2-3; D uncertain. This CDR3 has 14 amino acids. Germline V gives CDR1 SGHNT, CDR2 YYREEE (reference sequence). Trimming cost V 0 bases and J 2 bases, with 7 bases left between them.

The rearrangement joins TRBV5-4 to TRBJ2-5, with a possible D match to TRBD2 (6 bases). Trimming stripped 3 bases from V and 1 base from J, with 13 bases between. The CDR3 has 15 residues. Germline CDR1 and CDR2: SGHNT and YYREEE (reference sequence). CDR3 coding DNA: TGTGCCAGCAGCTCTACTTATAGCGGCCAAGAGACCCAGTACTTC. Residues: CASSSTYSGQETQYF. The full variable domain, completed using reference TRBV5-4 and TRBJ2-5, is ETGVTQSPTHLIKTRGQQVTLRCSSQSGHNTVSWYQQALGQGPQFIFQYYREEENGRGNFPPRFSGLQFPNYSSELNVNALELDDSALYLCASSSTYSGQETQYFGPGTRLLVL.

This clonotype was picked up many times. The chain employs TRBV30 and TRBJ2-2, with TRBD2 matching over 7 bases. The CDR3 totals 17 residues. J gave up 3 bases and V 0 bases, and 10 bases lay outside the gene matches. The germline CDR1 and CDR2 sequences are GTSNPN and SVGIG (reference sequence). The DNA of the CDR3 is TGTGCCTGGAGTGTATACGGGGGAGGGCCCGACACCGGGGAGCTGTTTTTT. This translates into CAWSVYGGGPDTGELFF.

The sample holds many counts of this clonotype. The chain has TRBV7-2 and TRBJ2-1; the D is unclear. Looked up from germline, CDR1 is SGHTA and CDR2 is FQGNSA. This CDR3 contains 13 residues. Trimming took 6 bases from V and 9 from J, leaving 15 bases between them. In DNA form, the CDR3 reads TGTGCCAGCAGACGATTAGAGGTACTTGAGCAGTTCTTC. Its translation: CASRRLEVLEQFF. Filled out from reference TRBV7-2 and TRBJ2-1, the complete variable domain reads GAGVSQSPSNKVTEKGKDVELRCDPISGHTALYWYRQSLGQGLEFLIYFQGNSAPDKSGLPSDRFSAERTGGSVSTLTIQRTQQEDSAVYLCASRRLEVLEQFFGPGTRLTVL.

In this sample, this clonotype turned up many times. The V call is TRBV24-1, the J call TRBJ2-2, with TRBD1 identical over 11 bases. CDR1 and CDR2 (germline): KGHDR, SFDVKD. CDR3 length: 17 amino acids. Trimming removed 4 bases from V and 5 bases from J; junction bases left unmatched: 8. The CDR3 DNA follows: TGTGCCACCAGTGACTCCTTCGGGACAGGGGGAACCGGGGAGCTGTTTTTT. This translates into CATSDSFGTGGTGELFF.

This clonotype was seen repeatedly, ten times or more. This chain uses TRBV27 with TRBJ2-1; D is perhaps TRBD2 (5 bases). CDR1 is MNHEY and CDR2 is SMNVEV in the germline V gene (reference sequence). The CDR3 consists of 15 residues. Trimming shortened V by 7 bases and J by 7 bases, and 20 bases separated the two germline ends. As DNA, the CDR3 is TGTGCCAGCACTCGCGTAGCGCCCCCAAGAAATGAGCAGTTCTTC. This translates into CASTRVAPPRNEQFF.

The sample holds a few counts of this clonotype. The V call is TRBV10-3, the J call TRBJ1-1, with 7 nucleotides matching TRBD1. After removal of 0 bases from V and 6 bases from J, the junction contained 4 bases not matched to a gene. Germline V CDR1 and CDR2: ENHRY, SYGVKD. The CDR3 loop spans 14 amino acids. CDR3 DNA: TGTGCCATCAGTGAGTCAGGGGGCAGCGCTGAAGCTTTCTTT. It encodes CAISESGGSAEAFF.

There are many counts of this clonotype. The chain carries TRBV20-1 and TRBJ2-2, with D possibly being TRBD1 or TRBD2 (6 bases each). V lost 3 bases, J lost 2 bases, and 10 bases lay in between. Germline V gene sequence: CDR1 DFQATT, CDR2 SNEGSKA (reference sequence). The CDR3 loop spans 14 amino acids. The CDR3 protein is CSARRDTNTGELFF. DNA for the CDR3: TGCAGTGCTAGGCGGGACACCAACACCGGGGAGCTGTTTTTT.

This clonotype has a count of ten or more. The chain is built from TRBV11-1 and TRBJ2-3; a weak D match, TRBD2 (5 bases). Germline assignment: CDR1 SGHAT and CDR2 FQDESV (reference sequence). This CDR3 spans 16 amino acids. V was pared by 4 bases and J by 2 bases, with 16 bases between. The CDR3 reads CASSYGSAWVTDTQYF. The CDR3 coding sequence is TGTGCCAGCAGCTATGGTAGCGCATGGGTCACAGATACGCAGTATTTT.

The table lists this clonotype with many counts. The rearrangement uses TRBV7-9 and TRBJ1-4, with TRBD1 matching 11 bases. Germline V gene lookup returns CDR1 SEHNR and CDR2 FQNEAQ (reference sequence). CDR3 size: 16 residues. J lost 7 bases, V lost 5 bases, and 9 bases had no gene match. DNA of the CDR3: TGTGCCAGCAGCCTATGGACAGGGGGCATCGTTGAAAAACTGTTTTTT. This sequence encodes CASSLWTGGIVEKLFF.

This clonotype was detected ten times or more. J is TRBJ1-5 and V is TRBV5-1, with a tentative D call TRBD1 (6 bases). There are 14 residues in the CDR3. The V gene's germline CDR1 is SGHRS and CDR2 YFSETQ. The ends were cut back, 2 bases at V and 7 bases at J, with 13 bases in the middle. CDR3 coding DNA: TGCGCCAGCAGCTTAACAGGGCACGACCAGCCCCAGCATTTT. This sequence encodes CASSLTGHDQPQHF.